These 29 T cell receptor beta chains were all obtained from the same sample, sequenced in a study of identical twins (dated by TCRdb to about 2016). Receptor amplification or capture employed 5' RACE. The sequencer listed for this sample is Illumina HiSeq 2000. Through fastp at Q25 and MiXCR, TCRdb rebuilt clones from the public reads, retaining in-frame beta chains. A single entry per CDR3 protein holds the most common genes and DNA from its merged rows. The sample profile shows some 710,000 distinct CDR3 sequences; less than 7% of them were found once. The ten largest clones capture around 2% of the sample. The sequencing input was naive T cells sorted from blood. Sample cell subset or site, as interpreted from the label and publication: cells isolated with a human naive T-cell isolation kit. The receptor set was obtained from a man aged 18-30 years in good health.

This clonotype was counted ten times or more. The genes are TRBV28 and TRBJ2-1; maybe TRBD1 (6 bases). Germline V gene sequence: CDR1 MDHEN, CDR2 SYDVKM. There are 12 residues in the CDR3. Deletions cut 3 bases from V and 7 bases from J, with 7 bases between. CDR3 DNA: TGTGCCAGCAGTTTCCAGGGGAATGAGCAGTTCTTC. Its translation: CASSFQGNEQFF.

This rearrangement joins TRBV12-3 or TRBV12-4 to TRBJ2-1; TRBD2 matches 7 bases. The CDR3 loop spans 13 amino acids. J gave up 4 bases and V 5 bases, and 2 bases lay outside the gene matches. CDR3 loop: CASSRGDYNEQFF. The CDR3 coding sequence is TGTGCCAGCAGTCGGGGGGATTACAATGAGCAGTTCTTC.

Of note for this clonotype: Since the CDR3 does not end with the conserved phenylalanine or tryptophan, this likely comes from a read error. The chain recombines TRBV15 with TRBJ2-4; perhaps TRBD2 as D (5 bases). The V gene's germline CDR1 is LNHNV and CDR2 YYDKDF (reference sequence). CDR3 length equals 17 residues. V shed 1 base and J shed 4 bases, with 17 bases lying between them. CDR3 residues: CATSRGGTGSVKNIQYL. CDR3 nucleotide sequence: TGTGCCACCAGCAGAGGGGGAACGGGGTCGGTGAAAAACATTCAGTACCTC.

This chain connects TRBV6-2 or TRBV6-3 to TRBJ2-7; 10 nucleotides line up with TRBD1. Germline CDR1 is MNHEY and CDR2 is SVGEGT. The CDR3 sequence is 16 residues long. With 0 bases clipped from V and 3 bases from J, the junction kept 5 bases outside the gene matches. The chain's CDR3 is CASSYSIGTGVYEQYF. The CDR3 DNA follows: TGTGCCAGCAGTTACTCGATCGGGACAGGGGTCTACGAGCAGTACTTC.

There are many counts of this clonotype. The V call is TRBV4-1, the J call TRBJ2-1; 10 bases map to TRBD2. The CDR3 totals 16 residues. Germline V gene lookup returns CDR1 MGHRA and CDR2 YSYEKL. After removal of 1 base from V and 8 bases from J, the junction contained 8 bases not matched to a gene. CDR3 loop: CASSQVEAGGPHEQFF. In DNA, the CDR3 is TGCGCCAGCAGCCAAGTGGAAGCGGGAGGGCCCCATGAGCAGTTCTTC.

This clonotype has a count of ten or more. The chain couples TRBV7-9 to TRBJ1-2; 9 nucleotides line up with TRBD1. J lost 7 bases, V lost 4 bases, and 4 bases had no gene match. The CDR3 totals 13 residues. The germline CDR1 and CDR2 sequences are SEHNR and FQNEAQ (reference sequence). The CDR3 loop is CASSSTGGGGYTF. The CDR3 bases are TGTGCCAGCAGCTCTACAGGGGGCGGTGGCTACACCTTC.

The rearrangement links TRBV14 to TRBJ2-1, with 14 bases identical to TRBD2. V trimming: 2 bases; J trimming: 5 bases; junction bases outside the gene matches: 8. CDR3 length: 18 residues. Germline-derived CDR1 and CDR2 are SGHDN and FVKESK. The CDR3 DNA sequence: TGTGCCAGCAGCCAACCGGGACTAGCGGGAGTGGGGGACAATGAGCAGTTCTTC. It is translated as CASSQPGLAGVGDNEQFF.

A few counts support this clonotype. The chain recombines TRBV11-2 with TRBJ2-2, with D unclear. The germline CDR1 and CDR2 sequences are SGHAT and FQNNGV. Trimming left V 5 bases short and J 4 bases short, with 14 bases between. There are 15 residues in the CDR3. The CDR3 sequence: CASSLIQARTGELFF. For the CDR3, the DNA is TGTGCCAGCAGCCTCATCCAGGCTCGCACCGGGGAGCTGTTTTTT. Drawing the rest from reference TRBV11-2 and TRBJ2-2, the complete variable domain is EAGVAQSPRYKIIEKRQSVAFWCNPISGHATLYWYQQILGQGPKLLIQFQNNGVVDDSQLPKDRFSAERLKGVDSTLKIQPAKLEDSAVYLCASSLIQARTGELFFGEGSRLTVL.

This clonotype was seen more than once but under ten times. The chain joins TRBV11-2 to TRBJ2-3, with TRBD2 matching over 8 bases. This CDR3 is 16 amino acids long. Germline V gives CDR1 SGHAT, CDR2 FQNNGV. With V trimmed by 5 bases and J by 1 base, 8 bases remained unmatched. CDR3 region: CASSPRTSLRTDTQYF. DNA for the CDR3: TGTGCCAGCAGCCCCAGGACTAGCCTACGCACAGATACGCAGTATTTT.

This clonotype occurred a few times. The V gene is TRBV11-2, the J gene TRBJ2-7, with 10 bases that match TRBD1. J was trimmed by 2 bases and V by 6 bases; bases with no gene match: 7. The length of the CDR3 is 15 residues. Germline V gene data show CDR1 as SGHAT and CDR2 as FQNNGV. The CDR3 DNA is TGTGCCAGCAGAGATCCGGGACAGGGGCCCTACGAGCAGTACTTC. It specifies CASRDPGQGPYEQYF.

This clonotype was observed at least ten times. The CDR3 is CASSPPDRLWQYF. CDR3 nucleotides: TGTGCCAGCTCACCACCGGACCGGCTCTGGCAGTATTTT. The V and J genes are TRBV18 and TRBJ2-3; D is uncertain. Per germline, CDR1 KGHSH and CDR2 LQKENI. The CDR3 length is 13 residues. V lost 0 bases to trimming and J lost 11 bases, with 12 bases between them.

This chain joins TRBV30 and TRBJ2-2; tentatively, D is TRBD1 (5 bases). Germline CDR1 and CDR2: GTSNPN and SVGIG (reference sequence). Trimming shortened V by 2 bases and J by 4 bases, and 14 bases separated the two germline ends. This CDR3 is 15 amino acids long. The CDR3 DNA follows: TGTGCCTGGAGTCTCGTAGGGGCTGGCACCGGGGAGCTGTTTTTT. This sequence encodes CAWSLVGAGTGELFF.

In its sample, this clonotype was seen many times. The chain couples TRBV9 to TRBJ1-2, with 12 bases identical to TRBD1. Germline V lookup: CDR1 SGDLS, CDR2 YYNGEE. V lost 7 bases, J lost 8 bases, and 6 bases stayed unmatched. The CDR3 spans 13 residues. The CDR3 DNA follows: TGTGCCAGCGCCCGGGACAGGGGGCTCGGCTACACCTTC. Residues: CASARDRGLGYTF.

This clonotype came up many times. The rearrangement joins TRBV2 to TRBJ2-3; D perhaps matches TRBD1 (8 bases). The V gene's germline CDR1 is SNHLY and CDR2 FYNNEI. This CDR3 is 18 amino acids long. V was clipped by 4 bases and J by 6 bases, with 26 bases between them. The CDR3 DNA follows: TGTGCCAGCAGTGGCGGGACAGGCGGGACTATCCTCGTTGATACGCAGTATTTT. This translates into CASSGGTGGTILVDTQYF.

This clonotype was observed a handful of times. This sequence joins TRBV5-1 and TRBJ1-5; tentative D call: TRBD1 (5 bases). The CDR3 consists of 15 residues. The germline V gene encodes CDR1 SGHRS and CDR2 YFSETQ. The V gene lost 0 bases and the J gene lost 2 bases, with 9 bases spanning the gap. The CDR3 DNA follows: TGCGCCAGCAGCTTGGACGGGGACCGCAATCAGCCCCAGCATTTT. It encodes CASSLDGDRNQPQHF.

This clonotype was seen more than once but under ten times. V gene TRBV2 combines with J gene TRBJ2-1; a possible D gene is TRBD2 (5 bases). The V gene's germline CDR1 is SNHLY and CDR2 FYNNEI. This CDR3 contains 14 residues. Trimming pared 6 bases from V and 7 bases from J, leaving 16 bases between. Here the CDR3 DNA reads TGTGCCAGCAGGGAGGACTGGCGAGGGAATGAGCAGTTCTTC. Its protein product is CASREDWRGNEQFF.

The chain is built from TRBV2 and TRBJ2-1; D is perhaps TRBD2 (6 bases). CDR3 size: 14 residues. V shed 6 bases and J shed 5 bases, with 14 bases lying between them. The germline V gene encodes CDR1 SNHLY and CDR2 FYNNEI. The DNA for the CDR3 is TGTGCCAGCAGGTATACGGGAGTAGACAATGAGCAGTTCTTC. This codes for CASRYTGVDNEQFF. The variable domain in full, completed from reference TRBV2 and TRBJ2-1, reads EPEVTQTPSHQVTQMGQEVILRCVPISNHLYFYWYRQILGQKVEFLVSFYNNEISEKSEIFDDQFSVERPDGSNFTLKIRSTKLEDSAMYFCASRYTGVDNEQFFGPGTRLTVL.

This clonotype has a count of ten or more. The V call is TRBV5-1, the J call TRBJ2-3; perhaps TRBD1 as D (6 bases). The CDR3 spans 15 residues. CDR1 and CDR2 (germline): SGHRS, YFSETQ. Trimming took 1 base from V and 0 from J, leaving 9 bases between them. The CDR3 sequence is CASSLSQGSTDTQYF. The CDR3 coding sequence is TGCGCCAGCAGCTTGTCACAGGGCAGCACAGATACGCAGTATTTT.

This clonotype was detected only a few times. The genes are TRBV28 and TRBJ2-5; weak D call: TRBD1 (8 bases). The ends were cut back, 5 bases at V and 1 base at J, with 14 bases in the middle. Germline CDR1 reads MDHEN; CDR2 reads SYDVKM. The length of the CDR3 is 15 residues. DNA of the CDR3: TGTGCCAGCAGTAAAGCGGGACAGGCCCAAGAGACCCAGTACTTC. This codes for CASSKAGQAQETQYF. Supplemented by reference TRBV28 and TRBJ2-5, the full variable domain reads DVKVTQSSRYLVKRTGEKVFLECVQDMDHENMFWYRQDPGLGLRLIYFSYDVKMKEKGDIPEGYSVSREKKERFSLILESASTNQTSMYLCASSKAGQAQETQYFGPGTRLLVL.

A few counts support this clonotype. V usage is TRBV29-1 and J usage is TRBJ2-5; a weak D match, TRBD1 (5 bases). Trimming took 4 bases from V and 4 from J, leaving 13 bases between them. The CDR3 contains 13 residues. Germline CDR1 reads SQVTM; CDR2 reads ANQGSEA. The CDR3 bases are TGCAGCGTTGCTCTCAACCAGGGAGAGACCCAGTACTTC. It translates to CSVALNQGETQYF.

This clonotype was observed at least ten times. The chain links TRBV20-1 to TRBJ1-2; 7 bases are shared with TRBD1. Looked up from germline, CDR1 is DFQATT and CDR2 is SNEGSKA (reference sequence). V shed 4 bases, J shed 2 bases, and the junction held 10 bases outside the gene matches. The CDR3 spans 15 residues. The CDR3 sequence is CSAISRDRFNYGYTF. CDR3 nucleotides: TGCAGTGCTATCTCCCGGGACAGATTCAACTATGGCTACACCTTC.

A few counts support this clonotype. The V gene is TRBV11-2, the J gene TRBJ2-1, with TRBD2 as a possible D gene (7 bases). The germline V gene encodes CDR1 SGHAT and CDR2 FQNNGV. V shed 6 bases and J shed 9 bases, with 15 bases lying between them. The CDR3 sequence is 13 residues long. The CDR3 protein is CASSRTRGSEQFF. In DNA form, the CDR3 reads TGTGCCAGCAGTCGGACTAGGGGGAGTGAGCAGTTCTTC.

Many counts were recorded for this clonotype. CDR3 nucleotides: TGCGCCAGCAGCCGACTAGCGGGAGGAGGGCGCACAGATACGCAGTATTTT. Amino acids: CASSRLAGGGRTDTQYF. The gene calls are TRBV5-1 and TRBJ2-3; 13 bases line up with TRBD2. Germline V gene sequence: CDR1 SGHRS, CDR2 YFSETQ. The CDR3 length is 17 residues. The V segment lost 4 bases and the J segment 1 base; nucleotides outside the gene matches: 6.

This clonotype appeared a few times. The chain joins TRBV7-7 to TRBJ2-4, with D possibly being TRBD1 or TRBD2 (5 bases each). This CDR3 contains 17 residues. The V gene lost 2 bases and the J gene lost 0 bases, with 14 bases spanning the gap. Germline assignment: CDR1 SSHAT and CDR2 FNYEAQ (reference sequence). The CDR3 DNA sequence: TGTGCCAGCAGCTTAAGGGGAGTGCCGCCAGCCAAAAACATTCAGTACTTC. Translating gives CASSLRGVPPAKNIQYF.

In its sample, this clonotype was seen many times. The chain has TRBV20-1 and TRBJ2-7; D might be TRBD1 or TRBD2, each matching 7 bases. V was cut by 0 bases and J by 5 bases, with 23 bases left in between. Germline V gives CDR1 DFQATT, CDR2 SNEGSKA (reference sequence). The CDR3 extends over 17 amino acids. The CDR3 is CSARDRPRGGFGNEQYF. CDR3 DNA sequence: TGCAGTGCTAGAGATCGGCCCAGGGGGGGTTTTGGGAACGAGCAGTACTTC.

This clonotype was seen many times. The rearrangement links TRBV29-1 to TRBJ1-1; D remains ambiguous. Germline V gives CDR1 SQVTM, CDR2 ANQGSEA. The V and J ends lost 4 bases and 1 base respectively, with 10 bases between them. There are 13 residues in the CDR3. CDR3 DNA: TGCAGCGTTGTGGTTCTCGGGAACACTGAAGCTTTCTTT. This translates into CSVVVLGNTEAFF.

Many counts were recorded for this clonotype. The chain links TRBV10-3 to TRBJ2-3; D gene uncertain. The germline V and J ends were trimmed by 10 bases and 4 bases, with 6 bases remaining between them. The CDR3 runs to 10 residues. Germline CDR1 is ENHRY and CDR2 is SYGVKD. In DNA, the CDR3 is TGTGCCACCTTCTCAGATACGCAGTATTTT. Protein product: CATFSDTQYF.

CDR3 loop: CASMDPGQGNDEQFF. The DNA of the CDR3 is TGTGCCAGTATGGATCCGGGACAGGGTAACGATGAGCAGTTCTTC. V usage is TRBV19 and J usage is TRBJ2-1, with 9 bases matching TRBD1. The CDR3 runs 15 residues. CDR1 LNHDA and CDR2 SQIVND come from the germline V gene (reference sequence). The V and J ends lost 7 bases and 8 bases, in that order; junction bases with no gene match: 12.

This clonotype was recorded at least ten times. The rearrangement uses TRBV5-1 and TRBJ2-2; 7 bases fit TRBD1. The germline V gene encodes CDR1 SGHRS and CDR2 YFSETQ. J lost 0 bases, V lost 3 bases, and 5 bases had no gene match. CDR3 length equals 16 residues. CDR3 loop: CASSSATGTNTGELFF. In DNA, the CDR3 is TGCGCCAGCAGCTCCGCGACAGGGACGAACACCGGGGAGCTGTTTTTT.